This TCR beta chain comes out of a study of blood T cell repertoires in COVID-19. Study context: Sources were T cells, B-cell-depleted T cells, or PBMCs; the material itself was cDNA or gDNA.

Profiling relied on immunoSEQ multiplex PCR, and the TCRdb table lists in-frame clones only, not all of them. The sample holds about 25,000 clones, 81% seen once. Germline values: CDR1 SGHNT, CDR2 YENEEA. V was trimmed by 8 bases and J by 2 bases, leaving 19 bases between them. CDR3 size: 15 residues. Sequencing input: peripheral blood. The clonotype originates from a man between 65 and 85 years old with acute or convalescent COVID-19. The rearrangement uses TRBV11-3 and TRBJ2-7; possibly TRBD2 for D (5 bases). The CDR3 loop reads CASCRGQVEPYEQYF. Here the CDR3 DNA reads TGTGCCAGCTGCCGCGGGCAGGTCGAACCCTACGAGCAGTACTTC.